This T cell receptor beta chain was obtained from a study of neurological immune-mediated disorders (dated by TCRdb to between 2019 and 2020). Regarding the complete study: Of the approximately 34 multiple sclerosis patients, 31 had relapsing-remitting MS and 3 had secondary progressive MS. Peripheral blood TCR-beta repertoires from HTLV-I-associated myelopathy (HAM/TSP) patients, multiple sclerosis patients and healthy controls were compared by UMI-based sequencing. Longitudinal samples, technical triplicates and paired sorted CD4+ and CD8+ T-cell subsets, alongside PBMC samples, were included among the roughly 97 TCR-beta libraries. The cohort was made up of approximately 65 subjects, consisting of some 14 HAM/TSP patients, 35 or so multiple sclerosis patients and 20 healthy controls. The full study reports these points: Expanded clones from different subjects shared no identical CDR3 amino acid sequences, which suggests that TCR-beta repertoires were private in all groups. In phylogenetic analysis, the repertoires of 18 of 34 MS patients grouped into a cluster of related CDR3 sequences, which suggests a possible signature at the repertoire level. The MS cluster was not associated with any clinical or MRI features, and the authors stated that larger cohorts are needed. TCR clonal expansion was highest in HAM/TSP patients and lowest in MS patients, with MS patients falling below even healthy controls.

For unsorted PBMC libraries, 2 million PBMCs were used after storage in RNAlater at -80 degrees C until RNA extraction. The multiple sclerosis patients were enrolled in a US clinical protocol that used magnetic resonance imaging to evaluate disease progression. Peripheral blood underwent Ficoll-Hypaque density gradient centrifugation to isolate PBMCs, which were then cryopreserved in liquid nitrogen. This clonotype showed up many times. Its antigen is unknown. Nothing much larger sits one base from this clone, and base qualities are not available. Taken from cysteine to phenylalanine, the CDR3 has 21 residues. Only the CDR3 DNA stays, 63 bases, in frame from base 1. Trimmed from V: 4 bases; trimmed from J: 0 bases; junction bases lacking a gene match: 14. Looking up the germline V gene yields CDR1 SGHRS and CDR2 YFSETQ. cDNA synthesis used template-switch 5'RACE with a primer carrying a 10-nucleotide random unique molecular identifier tagging each TCR transcript. Each sequencing run produced over 170 million TCR-beta sequences covering 15-18 subjects. The RNeasy kit was used for extraction of total RNA. TCR-beta VDJ regions were amplified with primers for the TCR constant region and the 5'RACE anchor, using the KAPA Real-time Library Amplification kit. A first PCR added sample indexes and Illumina adaptors, after which a second PCR increased the library yield. After purification with Ampure beads, the TCR product of roughly 650 bp was size-selected on a 2% E-gel SizeSelection system. Before pooling, library quality was checked on a Bioanalyzer, concentration was measured with Qubit, and libraries were quantified with the Kapa Library Quantification kit. An Illumina HiSeq 2500 was used to sequence the libraries paired-end at 2 x 150 bp. To increase sequence diversity, about 25-31% phiX was spiked into each library pool. In the source study's methods: Quality-filtered reads were processed with the UMI-based MiGEC pipeline, and over 85% of raw TCR sequences were removed by the MiGEC pipeline during error correction. VDJ genes were aligned to IMGT germline references, and each clonotype was defined by a unique CDR3 amino acid sequence together with V-J genes. VDJtools evaluated clonal expansion, Shannon diversity and CDR3 relatedness (CalcPairwiseDistances, ClusterSamples); CLCbio workbench built phylogenetic trees. A clone was classed as expanded if it had 8 or more unique UMIs, a cutoff based on coefficient-of-variation modelling across technical triplicates. TCRdb itself trimmed the public reads at Q25 with fastp, ran MiXCR and retained productive beta chains. Identical CDR3 protein sequences are pooled into one entry, listed with their most common genes and DNA. TCRdb, rather than the study authors, made the V and J calls. Within this sample are over 60,000 distinct CDR3 sequences, with roughly 4.7% of them counted one time only. The top ten hold 2.2% of the sample.

The V and J genes are TRBV5-1 and TRBJ2-2; TRBD2 fits 14 bases in the junction. Sequenced input: PBMCs. This sequence originates from a woman aged 25 to 39 with multiple sclerosis. The DNA sequence reads TGCGCCAGCAGCGCCCGTCCGGGGACTAGCGGGGGAGCTGCGAACACCGGGGAGCTGTTTTTT. It encodes CASSARPGTSGGAANTGELFF. With all but the CDR3 taken from the reference TRBV5-1 and TRBJ2-2 genes, the full variable domain is: KAGVTQTPRYLIKTRGQQVTLSCSPISGHRSVSWYQQTPGQGLQFLFEYFSETQRNKGNFPGRFSGRQFSNSRSEMNVSTLELGDSALYLCASSARPGTSGGAANTGELFFGEGSRLTVL.